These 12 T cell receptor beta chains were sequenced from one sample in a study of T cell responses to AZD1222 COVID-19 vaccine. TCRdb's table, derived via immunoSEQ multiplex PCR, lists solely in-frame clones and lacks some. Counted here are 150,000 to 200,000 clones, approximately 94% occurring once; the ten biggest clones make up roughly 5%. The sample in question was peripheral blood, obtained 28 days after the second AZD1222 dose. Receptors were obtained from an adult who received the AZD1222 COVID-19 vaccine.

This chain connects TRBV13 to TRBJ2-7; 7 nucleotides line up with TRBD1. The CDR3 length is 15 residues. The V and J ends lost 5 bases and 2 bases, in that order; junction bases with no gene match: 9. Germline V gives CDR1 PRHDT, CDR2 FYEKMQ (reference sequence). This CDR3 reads CASSQGEGGPYEQYF. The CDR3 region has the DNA TGTGCCAGCAGCCAAGGGGAAGGGGGCCCCTACGAGCAGTACTTC. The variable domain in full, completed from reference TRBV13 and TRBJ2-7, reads AAGVIQSPRHLIKEKRETATLKCYPIPRHDTVYWYQQGPGQDPQFLISFYEKMQSDKGSIPDRFSAQQFSDYHSELNMSSLELGDSALYFCASSQGEGGPYEQYFGPGTRLTVT.

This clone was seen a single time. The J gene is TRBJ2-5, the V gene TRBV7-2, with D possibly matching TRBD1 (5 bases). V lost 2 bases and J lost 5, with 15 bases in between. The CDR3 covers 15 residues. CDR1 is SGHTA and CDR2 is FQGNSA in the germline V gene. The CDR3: CASSLTSRAGETQYF. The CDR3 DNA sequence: TGTGCCAGCAGCTTAACCAGCCGGGCAGGGGAGACCCAGTACTTC.

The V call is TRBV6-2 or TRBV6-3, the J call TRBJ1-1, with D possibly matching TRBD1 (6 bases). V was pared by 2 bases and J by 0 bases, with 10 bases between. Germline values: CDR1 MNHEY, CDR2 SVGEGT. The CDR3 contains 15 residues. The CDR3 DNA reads TGTGCCAGCAGTTACGGACAGATCATGAACACTGAAGCTTTCTTT. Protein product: CASSYGQIMNTEAFF.

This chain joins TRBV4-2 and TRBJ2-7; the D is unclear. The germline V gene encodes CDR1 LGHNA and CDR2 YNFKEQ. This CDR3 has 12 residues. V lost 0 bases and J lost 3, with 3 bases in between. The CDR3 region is CASSQENYEQYF. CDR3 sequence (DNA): TGTGCCAGCAGCCAAGAGAACTACGAGCAGTACTTC.

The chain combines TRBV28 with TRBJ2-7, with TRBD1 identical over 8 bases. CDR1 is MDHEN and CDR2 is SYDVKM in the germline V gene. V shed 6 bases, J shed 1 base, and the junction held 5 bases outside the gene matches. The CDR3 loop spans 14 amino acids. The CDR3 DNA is TGTGCCAGCAGATACAGGGGGGCTTCCTACGAGCAGTACTTC. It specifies CASRYRGASYEQYF.

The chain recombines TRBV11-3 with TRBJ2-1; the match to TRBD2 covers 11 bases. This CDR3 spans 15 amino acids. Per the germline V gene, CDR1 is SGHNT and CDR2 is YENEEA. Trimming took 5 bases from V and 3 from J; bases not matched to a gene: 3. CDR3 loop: CASSQGLAGYNEQFF. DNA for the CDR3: TGTGCCAGCAGCCAAGGACTAGCGGGCTACAATGAGCAGTTCTTC.

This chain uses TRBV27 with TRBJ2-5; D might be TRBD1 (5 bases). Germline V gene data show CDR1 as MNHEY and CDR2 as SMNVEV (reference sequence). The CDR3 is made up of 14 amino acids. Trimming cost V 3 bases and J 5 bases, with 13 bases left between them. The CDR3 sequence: CASSFAGHWETQYF. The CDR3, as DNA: TGTGCCAGCAGTTTCGCCGGACACTGGGAGACCCAGTACTTC.

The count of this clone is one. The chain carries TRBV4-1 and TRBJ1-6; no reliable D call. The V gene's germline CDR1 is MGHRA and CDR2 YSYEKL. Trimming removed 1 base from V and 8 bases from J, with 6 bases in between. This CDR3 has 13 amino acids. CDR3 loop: CASSQVRDSPLHF. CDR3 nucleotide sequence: TGCGCCAGCAGCCAAGTGAGGGATTCACCCCTCCACTTT.

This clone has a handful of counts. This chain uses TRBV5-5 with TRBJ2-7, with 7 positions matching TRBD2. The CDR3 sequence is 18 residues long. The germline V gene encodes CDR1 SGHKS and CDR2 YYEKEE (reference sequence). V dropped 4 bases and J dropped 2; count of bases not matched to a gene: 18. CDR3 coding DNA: TGTGCCAGCAGCCCTTTAGGGTCGGGGGGAACGAACCCCTACGAGCAGTACTTC. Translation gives CASSPLGSGGTNPYEQYF.

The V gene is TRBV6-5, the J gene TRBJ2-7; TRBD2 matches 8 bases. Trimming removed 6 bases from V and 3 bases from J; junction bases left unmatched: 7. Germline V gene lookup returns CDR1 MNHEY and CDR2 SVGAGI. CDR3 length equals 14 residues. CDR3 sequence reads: CASSLGTSVYEQYF. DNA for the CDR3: TGTGCCAGCAGCCTCGGGACTAGTGTCTACGAGCAGTACTTC.

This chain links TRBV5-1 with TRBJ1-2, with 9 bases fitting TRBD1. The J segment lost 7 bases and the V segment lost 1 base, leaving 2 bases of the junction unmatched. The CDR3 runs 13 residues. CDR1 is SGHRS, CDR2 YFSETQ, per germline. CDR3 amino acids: CASSLWTGAGYTF. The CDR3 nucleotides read TGCGCCAGCAGCTTGTGGACAGGGGCTGGCTACACCTTC.

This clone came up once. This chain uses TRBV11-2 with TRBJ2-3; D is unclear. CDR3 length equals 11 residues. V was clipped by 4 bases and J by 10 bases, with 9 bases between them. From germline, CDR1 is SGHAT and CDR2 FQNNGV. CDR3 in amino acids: CASSSPNAQYF. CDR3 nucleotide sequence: TGTGCCAGCAGCTCCCCTAACGCGCAGTATTTT.